The subject of this entry is one TCR beta chain. The antigen is unknown. Deep-level assay runs were performed. Sequenced by immunoSEQ multiplex PCR; TCRdb stores in-frame clones only, minus some. The table records 2,500,000 or so clones, roughly 93% of them present only once. This CDR3 is built from 14 residues. With 4 bases removed from V and 1 base from J, the gap between germline ends came to 11 bases. Germline V gives CDR1 SGDLS, CDR2 YYNGEE. This sample is drawn from a study of shared clonotypes between healthy human individuals. Study-wide context: Donors consisted of a couple of women and a few men between 18 and 49.

Study-wide results and caveats: Around 5% of naive CD4 clonotypes were common to four donors. Only blood samples were collected, and tissue repertoires likely differ.

This receptor was taken from a man younger than 35 in good health. Some clones in this sample may be carry-over from other donors' samples. The J gene is TRBJ1-1, the V gene TRBV9; D uncertain. Sequenced input: naive CD4+ T cells from PBMCs. The subset was: CD45RA+ positively selected. CDR3 DNA: TGTGCCAGCAGCAAAACAGTTGCGAACACTGAAGCTTTCTTT. Encoded protein: CASSKTVANTEAFF. The whole variable domain, remainder taken from reference TRBV9 and TRBJ1-1, is DSGVTQTPKHLITATGQRVTLRCSPRSGDLSVYWYQQSLDQGLQFLIQYYNGEERAKGNILERFSAQQFPDLHSELNLSSLELGDSALYFCASSKTVANTEAFFGQGTRLTVV.